This T cell receptor beta chain appears in the sequencing data of a study of blood T cell repertoires in COVID-19 (dated by TCRdb to 2020 to 2021). For the study in its entirety: Samples covering the acute and convalescent phases of COVID-19 were provided by collaborators in the United States, Italy and Spain. Deeply sampled blood TCRbeta repertoires from subjects exposed to, actively infected with, or recovered from COVID-19 were included in the dataset. Samples were obtained from the ongoing ImmuneRACE study (first 160 participants) and from some 1,200 subjects provided by 6 global collaborators. The material from the prospective study consisted of cDNA or gDNA derived from T cells, B-cell-depleted T cells, or PBMCs. Sample metadata almost always included a de-identified subject ID, COVID-19 status, age in years and sex. Where available, HLA class I and class II types were obtained from metadata supplied by the sample provider rather than from assay-based typing. The repertoires were made available in a free public database intended to serve as a resource for research on the immune response to SARS-CoV-2. Here is what the overall study found, with its caveats: The amount of clinical and demographic metadata varied by source and participant and was provided uncurated.

TCRbeta CDR3 regions were amplified from genomic DNA using the immunoSEQ Assay, a bias-controlled multiplex PCR. The study's own analysis went as follows. Nucleated cell counts per sample were estimated from amplification of reference gene primers within the assay. To quantify the absolute abundance of each unique TCRbeta CDR3 rearrangement, sequence reads were collapsed and filtered. For each sample, productive Simpson clonality was calculated as the square root of Simpson's diversity index across productive rearrangements. Drawn from immuneACCESS, this table holds only the in-frame rearrangements with V and J called that TCRdb kept. Clones are partly lost; checked studies trace under half to an unresolved V gene and leave the rest unexplained. V, J and clone size derive from that table, while D and trimming were established from the DNA sequence. For this sample the table gives 160,000 or so clones, of which roughly 87% were detected only once. The ten largest clonotypes hold around 3.9% of the sample.

A second Seattle source provided samples from volunteer blood donors who had recovered from COVID-19. The collaborating institutions used their own protocols to collect whole blood in K2EDTA tubes. For TCRbeta analysis, collaborators shipped samples as frozen whole blood, isolated PBMCs, or DNA extracted from either of those sample types. V and J are truncated by 3 bases and 4 bases respectively, leaving an intervening sequence of 9 bases. The CDR3 has 13 amino acids, counting the end cysteine and phenylalanine. Kept here is only the CDR3 DNA, which spans 39 bases and is read in frame from base 1. As encoded in the germline V gene, CDR1 is SQVTM while CDR2 is ANQGSEA. Notes on this clone: It has no known antigen specificity. The sample holds no much larger clone one base away, and base qualities are not on file.

The receptor was isolated from a woman aged 55-69 years who had recovered from COVID-19. The sequenced material came from peripheral blood. Recombination linked TRBV29-1 to TRBJ2-2; there is no confident call for the D gene. Here the CDR3 is given as CSVDYPSTGELFF. At the DNA level, the sequence is TGCAGCGTTGATTATCCGTCCACCGGGGAGCTGTTTTTT.